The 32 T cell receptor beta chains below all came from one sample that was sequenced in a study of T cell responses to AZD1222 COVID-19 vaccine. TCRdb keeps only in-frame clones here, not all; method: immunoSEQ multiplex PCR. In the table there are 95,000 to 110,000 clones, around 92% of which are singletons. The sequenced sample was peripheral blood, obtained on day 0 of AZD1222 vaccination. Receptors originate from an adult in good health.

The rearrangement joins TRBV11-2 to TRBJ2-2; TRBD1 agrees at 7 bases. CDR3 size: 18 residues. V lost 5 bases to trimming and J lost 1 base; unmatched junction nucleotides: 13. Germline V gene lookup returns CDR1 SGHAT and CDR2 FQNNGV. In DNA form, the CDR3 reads TGTGCCAGCAGCATAAGGGGCCGACAGGGTCTGAACACCGGGGAGCTGTTTTTT. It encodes CASSIRGRQGLNTGELFF.

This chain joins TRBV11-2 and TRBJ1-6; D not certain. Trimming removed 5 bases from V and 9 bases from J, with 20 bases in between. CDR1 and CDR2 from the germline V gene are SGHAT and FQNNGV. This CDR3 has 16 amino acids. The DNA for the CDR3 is TGTGCCAGCAGCCCCCGCTCAGGACGGGAATTTTCACCCCTCCACTTT. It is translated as CASSPRSGREFSPLHF. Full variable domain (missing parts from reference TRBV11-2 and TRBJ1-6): EAGVAQSPRYKIIEKRQSVAFWCNPISGHATLYWYQQILGQGPKLLIQFQNNGVVDDSQLPKDRFSAERLKGVDSTLKIQPAKLEDSAVYLCASSPRSGREFSPLHFGNGTRLTVT.

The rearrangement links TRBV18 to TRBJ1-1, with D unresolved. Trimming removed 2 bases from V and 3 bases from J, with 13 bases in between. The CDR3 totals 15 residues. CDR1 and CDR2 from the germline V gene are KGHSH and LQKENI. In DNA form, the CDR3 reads TGTGCCAGCTCACCAGGATGGGAGTGGGACACTGAAGCTTTCTTT. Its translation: CASSPGWEWDTEAFF.

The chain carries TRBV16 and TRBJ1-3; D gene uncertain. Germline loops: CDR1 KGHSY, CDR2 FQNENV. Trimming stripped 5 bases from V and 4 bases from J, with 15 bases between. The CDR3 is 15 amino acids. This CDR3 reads CASSEYRQAGNTIYF. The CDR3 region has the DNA TGTGCCAGCAGCGAATACCGCCAGGCAGGAAACACCATATATTTT.

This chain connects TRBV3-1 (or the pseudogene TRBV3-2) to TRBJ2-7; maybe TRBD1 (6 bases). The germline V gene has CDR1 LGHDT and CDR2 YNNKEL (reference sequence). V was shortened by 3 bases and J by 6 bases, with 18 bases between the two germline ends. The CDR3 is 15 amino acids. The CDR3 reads CASSHKGVAGLEQYF. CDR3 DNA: TGTGCCAGCAGCCACAAGGGGGTGGCAGGGCTCGAGCAGTACTTC.

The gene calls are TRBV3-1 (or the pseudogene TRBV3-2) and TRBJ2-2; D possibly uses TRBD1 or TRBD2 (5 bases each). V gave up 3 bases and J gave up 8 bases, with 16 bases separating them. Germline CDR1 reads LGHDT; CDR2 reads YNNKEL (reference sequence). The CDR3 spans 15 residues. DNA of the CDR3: TGTGCCAGCAGCCACGGGGCTAGGAATCAGGGGGAGCTGTTTTTT. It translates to CASSHGARNQGELFF.

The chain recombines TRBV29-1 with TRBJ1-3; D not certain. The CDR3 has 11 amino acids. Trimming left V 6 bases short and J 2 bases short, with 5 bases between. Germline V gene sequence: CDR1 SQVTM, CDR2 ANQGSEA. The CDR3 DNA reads TGCAGCGTAACGGCTGGAAACACCATATATTTT. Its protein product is CSVTAGNTIYF.

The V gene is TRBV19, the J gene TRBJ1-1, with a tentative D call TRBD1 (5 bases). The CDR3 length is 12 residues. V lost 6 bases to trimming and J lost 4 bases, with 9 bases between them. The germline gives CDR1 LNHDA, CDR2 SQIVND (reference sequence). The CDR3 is CASSWGITEAFF. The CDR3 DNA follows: TGTGCCAGTAGCTGGGGGATCACTGAAGCTTTCTTT.

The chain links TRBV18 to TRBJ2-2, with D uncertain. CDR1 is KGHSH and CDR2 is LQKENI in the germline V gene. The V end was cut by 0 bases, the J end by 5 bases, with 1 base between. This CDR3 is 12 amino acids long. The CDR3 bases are TGTGCCAGCTCACCACCAACCGGGGAGCTGTTTTTT. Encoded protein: CASSPPTGELFF.

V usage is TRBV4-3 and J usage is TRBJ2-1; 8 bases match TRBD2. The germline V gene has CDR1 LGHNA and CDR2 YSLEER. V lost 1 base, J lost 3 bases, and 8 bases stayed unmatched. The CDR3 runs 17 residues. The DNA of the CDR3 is TGCGCCAGCAGCCAAGGAGCGGGGGCGGGGAACTACAATGAGCAGTTCTTC. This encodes CASSQGAGAGNYNEQFF.

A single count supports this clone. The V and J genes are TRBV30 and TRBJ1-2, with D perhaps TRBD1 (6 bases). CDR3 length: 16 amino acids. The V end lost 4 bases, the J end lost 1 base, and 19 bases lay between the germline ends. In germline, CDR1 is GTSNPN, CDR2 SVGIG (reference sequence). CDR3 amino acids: CAWMGHLTTLNYGYTF. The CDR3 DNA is TGTGCCTGGATGGGACACCTTACCACCCTTAACTATGGCTACACCTTC. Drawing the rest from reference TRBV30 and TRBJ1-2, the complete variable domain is SQTIHQWPATLVQPVGSPLSLECTVEGTSNPNLYWYRQAAGRGLQLLFYSVGIGQISSEVPQNLSASRPQDRQFILSSKKLLLSDSGFYLCAWMGHLTTLNYGYTFGSGTRLTVV.

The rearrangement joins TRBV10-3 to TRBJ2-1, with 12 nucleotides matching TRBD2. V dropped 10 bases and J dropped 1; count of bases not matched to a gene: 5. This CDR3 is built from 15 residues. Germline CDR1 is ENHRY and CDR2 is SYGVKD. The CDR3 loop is CATRLAGASYNEQFF. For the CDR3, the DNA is TGTGCCACCAGACTAGCGGGAGCGTCCTACAATGAGCAGTTCTTC.

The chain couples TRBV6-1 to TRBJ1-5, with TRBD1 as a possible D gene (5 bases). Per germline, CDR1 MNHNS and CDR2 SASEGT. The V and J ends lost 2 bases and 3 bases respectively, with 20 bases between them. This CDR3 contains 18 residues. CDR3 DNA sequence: TGTGCCAGCAGTGAAAGGAGCCTCGGGCGACAGATCAATCAGCCCCAGCATTTT. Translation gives CASSERSLGRQINQPQHF.

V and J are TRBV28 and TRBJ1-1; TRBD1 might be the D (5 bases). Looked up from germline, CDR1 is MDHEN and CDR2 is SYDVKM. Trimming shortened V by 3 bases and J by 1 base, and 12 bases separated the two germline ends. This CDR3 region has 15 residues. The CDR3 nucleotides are TGTGCCAGCAGTTTGGGGGGTTCGCGGAACACTGAAGCTTTCTTT. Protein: CASSLGGSRNTEAFF.

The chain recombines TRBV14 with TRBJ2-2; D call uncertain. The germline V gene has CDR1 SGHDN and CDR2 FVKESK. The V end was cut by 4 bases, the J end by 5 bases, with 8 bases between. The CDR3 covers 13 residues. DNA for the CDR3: TGTGCCAGCAGCCCTCAAGGGACCGGGGAGCTGTTTTTT. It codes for CASSPQGTGELFF.

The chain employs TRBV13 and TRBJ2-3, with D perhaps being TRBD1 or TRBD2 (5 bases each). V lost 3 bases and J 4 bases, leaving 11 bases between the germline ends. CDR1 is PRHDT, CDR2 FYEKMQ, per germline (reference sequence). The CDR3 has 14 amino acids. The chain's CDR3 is CASSFGGRADTQYF. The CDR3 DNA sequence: TGTGCCAGCAGCTTTGGGGGAAGGGCAGATACGCAGTATTTT.

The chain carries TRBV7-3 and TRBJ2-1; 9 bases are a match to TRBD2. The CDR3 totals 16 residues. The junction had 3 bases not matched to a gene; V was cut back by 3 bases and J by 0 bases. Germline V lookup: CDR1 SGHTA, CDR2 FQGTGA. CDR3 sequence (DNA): TGTGCCAGCAGCTTGCAAGCGGGGGGCTCCTACAATGAGCAGTTCTTC. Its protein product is CASSLQAGGSYNEQFF.

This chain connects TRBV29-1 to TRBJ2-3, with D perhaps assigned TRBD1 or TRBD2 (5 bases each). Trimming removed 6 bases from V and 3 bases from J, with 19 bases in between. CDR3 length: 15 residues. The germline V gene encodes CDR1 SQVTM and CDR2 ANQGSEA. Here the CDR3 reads CSVVRGDGSTDTQYF. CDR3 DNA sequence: TGCAGCGTCGTCAGAGGGGACGGATCGACAGATACGCAGTATTTT.

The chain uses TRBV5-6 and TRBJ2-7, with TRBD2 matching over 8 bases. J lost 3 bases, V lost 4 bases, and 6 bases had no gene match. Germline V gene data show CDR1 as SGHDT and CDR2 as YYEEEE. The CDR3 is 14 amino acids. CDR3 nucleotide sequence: TGTGCCAGCAGCCAGGGACTAGTTATCTACGAGCAGTACTTC. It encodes CASSQGLVIYEQYF.

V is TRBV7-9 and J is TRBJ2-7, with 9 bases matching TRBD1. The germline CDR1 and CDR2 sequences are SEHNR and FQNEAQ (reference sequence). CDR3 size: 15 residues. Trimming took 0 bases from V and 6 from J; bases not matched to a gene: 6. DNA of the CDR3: TGTGCCAGCAGCTTAGCGAGCACAGGGGGCGTCGAGCAGTACTTC. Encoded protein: CASSLASTGGVEQYF.

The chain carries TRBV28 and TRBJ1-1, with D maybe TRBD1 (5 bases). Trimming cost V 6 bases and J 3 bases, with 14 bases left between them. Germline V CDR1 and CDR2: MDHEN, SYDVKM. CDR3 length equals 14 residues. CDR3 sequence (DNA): TGTGCCAGCAGCTCCGCACAGGTTCACACTGAAGCTTTCTTT. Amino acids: CASSSAQVHTEAFF.

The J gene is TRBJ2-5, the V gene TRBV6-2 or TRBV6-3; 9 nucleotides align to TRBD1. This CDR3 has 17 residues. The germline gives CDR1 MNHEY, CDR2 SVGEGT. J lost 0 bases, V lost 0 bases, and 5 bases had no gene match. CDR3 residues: CASSYSIGTGYQETQYF. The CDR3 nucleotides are TGTGCCAGCAGTTACTCGATAGGGACAGGGTACCAAGAGACCCAGTACTTC.

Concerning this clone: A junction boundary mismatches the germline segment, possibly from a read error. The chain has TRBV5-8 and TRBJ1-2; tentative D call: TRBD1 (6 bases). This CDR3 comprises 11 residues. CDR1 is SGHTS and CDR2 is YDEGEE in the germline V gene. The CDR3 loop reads CASSAGLGGAF. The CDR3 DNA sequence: TGTGCCAGCAGCGCGGGACTGGGGGGCGCATTC.

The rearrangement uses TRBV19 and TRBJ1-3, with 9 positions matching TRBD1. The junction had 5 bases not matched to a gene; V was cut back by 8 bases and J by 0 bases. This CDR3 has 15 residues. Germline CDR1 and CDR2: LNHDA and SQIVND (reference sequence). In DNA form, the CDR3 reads TGTGCCAGTCAGTCGGACAGGGGCTCTGGAAACACCATATATTTT. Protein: CASQSDRGSGNTIYF. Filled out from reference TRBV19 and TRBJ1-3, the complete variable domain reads DGGITQSPKYLFRKEGQNVTLSCEQNLNHDAMYWYRQDPGQGLRLIYYSQIVNDFQKGDIAEGYSVSREKKESFPLTVTSAQKNPTAFYLCASQSDRGSGNTIYFGEGSWLTVV.

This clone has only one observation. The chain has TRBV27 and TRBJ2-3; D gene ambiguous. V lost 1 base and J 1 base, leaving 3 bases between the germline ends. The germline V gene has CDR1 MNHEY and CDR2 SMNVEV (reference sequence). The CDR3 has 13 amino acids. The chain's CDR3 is CASSLLGTDTQYF. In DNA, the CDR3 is TGTGCCAGCAGTTTATTGGGCACAGATACGCAGTATTTT.

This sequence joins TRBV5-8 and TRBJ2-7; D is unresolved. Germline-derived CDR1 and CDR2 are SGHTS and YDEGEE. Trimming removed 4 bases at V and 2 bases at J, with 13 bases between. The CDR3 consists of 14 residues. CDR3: CASSLRHSTYEQYF. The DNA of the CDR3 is TGTGCCAGCAGCCTGCGACATTCCACCTACGAGCAGTACTTC.

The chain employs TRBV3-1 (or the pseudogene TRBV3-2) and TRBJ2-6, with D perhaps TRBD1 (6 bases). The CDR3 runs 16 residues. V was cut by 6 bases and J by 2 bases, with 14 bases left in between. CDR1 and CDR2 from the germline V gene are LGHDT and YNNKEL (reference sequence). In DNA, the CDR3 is TGTGCCAGCAGTCGACAACAGGGTCCTGGGGCCAACGTCCTGACTTTC. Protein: CASSRQQGPGANVLTF.

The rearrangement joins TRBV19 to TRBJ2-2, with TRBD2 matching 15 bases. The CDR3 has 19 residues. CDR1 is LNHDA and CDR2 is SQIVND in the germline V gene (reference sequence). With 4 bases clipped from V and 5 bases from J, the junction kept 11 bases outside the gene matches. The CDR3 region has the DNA TGTGCCAGTAGTAGGGGACTAGCGGGAGGTTCAGTAGGGACCGGGGAGCTGTTTTTT. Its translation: CASSRGLAGGSVGTGELFF.

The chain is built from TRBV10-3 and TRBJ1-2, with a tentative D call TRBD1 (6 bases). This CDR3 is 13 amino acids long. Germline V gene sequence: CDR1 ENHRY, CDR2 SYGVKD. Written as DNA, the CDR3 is TGTGTCGCCAGGGACACTACTGAGGTTGGCTACACCTTC. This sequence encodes CVARDTTEVGYTF.

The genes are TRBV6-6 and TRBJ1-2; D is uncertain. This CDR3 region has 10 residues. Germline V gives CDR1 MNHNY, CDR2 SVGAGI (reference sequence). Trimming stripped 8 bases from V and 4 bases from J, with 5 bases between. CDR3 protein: CASESYGYTF. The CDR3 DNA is TGTGCCAGCGAAAGCTATGGCTACACCTTC.

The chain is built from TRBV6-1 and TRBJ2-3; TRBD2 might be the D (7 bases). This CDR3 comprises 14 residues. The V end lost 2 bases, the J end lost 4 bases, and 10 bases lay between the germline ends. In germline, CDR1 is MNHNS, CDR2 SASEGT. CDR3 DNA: TGTGCCAGCAGTGAATTAGGGGGGGCAGATACGCAGTATTTT. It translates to CASSELGGADTQYF.

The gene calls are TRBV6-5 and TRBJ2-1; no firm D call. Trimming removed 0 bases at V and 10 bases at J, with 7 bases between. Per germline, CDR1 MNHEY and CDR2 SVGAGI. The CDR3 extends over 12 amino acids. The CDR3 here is CASSYSYREQFF. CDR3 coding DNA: TGTGCCAGCAGTTACTCCTACCGAGAGCAGTTCTTC.